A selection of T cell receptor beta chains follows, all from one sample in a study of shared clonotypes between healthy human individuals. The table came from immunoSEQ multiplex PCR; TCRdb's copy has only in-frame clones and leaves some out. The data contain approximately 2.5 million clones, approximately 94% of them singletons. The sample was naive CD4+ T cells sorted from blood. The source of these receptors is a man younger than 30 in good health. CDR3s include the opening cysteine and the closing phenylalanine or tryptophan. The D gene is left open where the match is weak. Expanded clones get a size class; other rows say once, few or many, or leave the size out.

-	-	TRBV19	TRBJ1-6	TGTGCCAGTAGTATACAGGGTAGGAATTCACCCCTCCACTTT	CASSIQGRNSPLHF
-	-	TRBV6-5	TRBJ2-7	TGTGCCAGCAAACCAGACTGGAGCTCCTACGAGCAGTACTTC	CASKPDWSSYEQYF
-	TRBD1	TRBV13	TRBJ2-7	TGTGCCAGCAGCCTCCGGGACAGGGGGCTTGAGCAGTACTTC	CASSLRDRGLEQYF
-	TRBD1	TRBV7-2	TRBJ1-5	TGTGCCAGCAGCGCGACAGGGGGACCCTATAGCAATCAGCCCCAGCATTTT	CASSATGGPYSNQPQHF
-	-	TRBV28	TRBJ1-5	TGTGCCAGCAGCCGGTGGTCTAGCAATCAGCCCCAGCATTTT	CASSRWSSNQPQHF
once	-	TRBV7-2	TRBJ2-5	TGTGCCAGCAGCCCATGGGGATCCGGGGAGACCCAGTACTTC	CASSPWGSGETQYF
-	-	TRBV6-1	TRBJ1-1	TGTGCCAGCAGGCCGACAGGGAACACTGAAGCTTTCTTT	CASRPTGNTEAFF
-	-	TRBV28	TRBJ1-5	TGTGCCAGCAGTTTATGGGGAGACCAGCCCCAGCATTTT	CASSLWGDQPQHF
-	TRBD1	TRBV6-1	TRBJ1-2	TGTGCCAGCAGTCCACGGGGCGGGACAGGGTCTGGCTACACCTTC	CASSPRGGTGSGYTF
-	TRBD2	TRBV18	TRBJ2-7	TGTGCCAGCTCAGCCGGGAGACTAGCGGGAGTTGAGCAGTACTTC	CASSAGRLAGVEQYF
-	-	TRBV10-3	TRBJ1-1	TGTGCCATCAGGGTGGGGGGCACTGAAGCTTTCTTT	CAIRVGGTEAFF
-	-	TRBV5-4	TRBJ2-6	TGTGCCAGCAGCTTGCGGGCCAACGTCCTGACTTTC	CASSLRANVLTF
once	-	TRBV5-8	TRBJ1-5	TGTGCCAGCAGCTTGATCCAGGGTGGCAATCAGCCCCAGCATTTT	CASSLIQGGNQPQHF
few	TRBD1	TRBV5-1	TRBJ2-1	TGCGCCAGCAGCCCGGGACAGTCCTACAATGAGCAGTTCTTC	CASSPGQSYNEQFF
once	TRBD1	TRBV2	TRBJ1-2	TGTGCCAGCAGTGGGTTTACAGGGGAGGTGGATGGCTACACCTTC	CASSGFTGEVDGYTF
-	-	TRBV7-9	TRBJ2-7	TGTGCCAGCAGCCATAGCGGAGCCTCCTACGAGCAGTACTTC	CASSHSGASYEQYF
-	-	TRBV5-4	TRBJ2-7	TGTGCCAGCAGCTTGGCAGGGCCGGCAACCTACGAGCAGTACTTC	CASSLAGPATYEQYF
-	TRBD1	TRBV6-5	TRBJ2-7	TGTGCCAGCGGTCAGGGGGCGGGAGAGCAGTACTTC	CASGQGAGEQYF
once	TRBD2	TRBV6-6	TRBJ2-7	TGTGCCAGCAGGGGTAGCGGGGGCCCGAAAACCTACGAGCAGTACTTC	CASRGSGGPKTYEQYF
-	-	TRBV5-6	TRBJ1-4	TGTGCCAGCAGCTATGAAGGGACTCCGCGGGAAAAACTGTTTTTT	CASSYEGTPREKLFF
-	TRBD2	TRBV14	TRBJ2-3	TGTGCCAGCAGCCAAGATTTCCTAGCGGGGTACACAGATACGCAGTATTTT	CASSQDFLAGYTDTQYF
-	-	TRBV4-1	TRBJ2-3	TGCGCCAGCAGCCAAGGGACGGACTACAGCGGGTCCACAGATACGCAGTATTTT	CASSQGTDYSGSTDTQYF
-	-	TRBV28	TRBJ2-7	TGTGCCAGCAGTTTAGGGTCTGCAGGGGTTCCCGAGCAGTACTTC	CASSLGSAGVPEQYF
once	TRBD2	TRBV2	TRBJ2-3	TGTGCCAGCAGCGCCGGACTAGCGGGAGATACGCAGTATTTT	CASSAGLAGDTQYF
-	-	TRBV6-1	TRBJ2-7	TGTGCCAGCAGTGAAGCCGGGCCCAAAAGGGAGCAGTACTTC	CASSEAGPKREQYF
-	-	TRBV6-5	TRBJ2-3	TGTGCCAGCTCATTGACGGGGACAGATACGCAGTATTTT	CASSLTGTDTQYF
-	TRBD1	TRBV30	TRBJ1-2	TGTGCCTGGATCGGGCGGGGCAGGGGGCCCCCTAACTATGGCTACACCTTC	CAWIGRGRGPPNYGYTF
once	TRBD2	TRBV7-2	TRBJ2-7	TGTGCCAGCAGCTTAGTAGCGGGAGCCTACGAGCAGTACTTC	CASSLVAGAYEQYF
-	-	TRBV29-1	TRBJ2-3	TGCAGCGTTGAAGTGTTTCGCGGGACGACGACAGATACGCAGTATTTT	CSVEVFRGTTTDTQYF
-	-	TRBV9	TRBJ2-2	TGTGCCAGCAGCCCGAGGTGGGGGACCGGGGAGCTGTTTTTT	CASSPRWGTGELFF
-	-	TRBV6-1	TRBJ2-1	TGTGCCAGCATAGAAAGGGTTAATGAGCAGTTCTTC	CASIERVNEQFF
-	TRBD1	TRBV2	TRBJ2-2	TGTGCCAGCAGCATGGGACAGGGTACGAACACCGGGGAGCTGTTTTTT	CASSMGQGTNTGELFF
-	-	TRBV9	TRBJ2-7	TGTGCCAGCAGCGTAGGAGCGGAGCAGTACTTC	CASSVGAEQYF
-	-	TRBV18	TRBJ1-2	TGTGCCAGCTCACCTTCACGGGCGGACTATGGCTACACCTTC	CASSPSRADYGYTF
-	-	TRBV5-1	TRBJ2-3	TGCGCCAGCAGCACAGCGGACACAGATACGCAGTATTTT	CASSTADTDTQYF
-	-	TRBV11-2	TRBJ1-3	TGTGCCAGCAGCTTAGATCGGTCGAGCCTTGGAAACACCATATATTTT	CASSLDRSSLGNTIYF
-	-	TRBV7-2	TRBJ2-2	TGTGCCAGCAGCTTCAGGACGCCGGGAACCGGGGAGCTGTTTTTT	CASSFRTPGTGELFF
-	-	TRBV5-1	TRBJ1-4	TGCGCCAGCAGCGCCGGGGAGGGCCGAGGTGAAAAACTGTTTTTT	CASSAGEGRGEKLFF
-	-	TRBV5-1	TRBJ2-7	TGCGCCAGCAGCTTAGGGTACTCCTACGAGCAGTACTTC	CASSLGYSYEQYF
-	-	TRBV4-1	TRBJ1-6	TGCGCCAGCAGCCAAGATACGGGCAGGGATAATTCACCCCTCCACTTT	CASSQDTGRDNSPLHF
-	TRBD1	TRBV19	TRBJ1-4	TGTGCCAGTAGTATCGCAGGGGGAAATGAAAAACTGTTTTTT	CASSIAGGNEKLFF
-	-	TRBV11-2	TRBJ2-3	TGTGCCAGCAGCTTAGGAATAGCGGATTTCACAGATACGCAGTATTTT	CASSLGIADFTDTQYF
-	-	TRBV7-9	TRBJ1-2	TGTGCCAGCAGCTTAGCTGGGATCAGCTATGGCTACACCTTC	CASSLAGISYGYTF
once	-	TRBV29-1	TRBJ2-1	TGCAGCGTCTATACGGGAGCCTACAATGAGCAGTTCTTC	CSVYTGAYNEQFF
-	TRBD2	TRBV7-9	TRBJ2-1	TGTGCCAGCAGCTTGCTCCGGACTAGCGGTGGTGGTGAGCAGTTCTTC	CASSLLRTSGGGEQFF
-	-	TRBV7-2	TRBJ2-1	TGTGCCAGCAGCTTAGGGGGTTGGGATGGGCAGTTCTTC	CASSLGGWDGQFF
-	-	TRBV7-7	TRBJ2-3	TGTGCTAGCAGCTTAGGACTCTCCTATGGCACAGATACGCAGTATTTT	CASSLGLSYGTDTQYF
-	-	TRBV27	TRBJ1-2	TGTGCCAGCAGTCCATTTCCCGACATTCAGTCCTATGGCTACACCTTC	CASSPFPDIQSYGYTF
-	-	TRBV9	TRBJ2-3	TGTGCCAGCAGCACCCGACTAGACTCGGGGACAGATACGCAGTATTTT	CASSTRLDSGTDTQYF
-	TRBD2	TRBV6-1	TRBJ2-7	TGTGCCAGCAGTGAAACGGTTTGGGGGGGAACAACCTACGAGCAGTACTTC	CASSETVWGGTTYEQYF
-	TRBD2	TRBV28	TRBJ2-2	TGTGCCAGCTTACCGTCGAGGATTAGCGGGCGAACCGGGGAGCTGTTTTTT	CASLPSRISGRTGELFF